One sample yielded the 27 T cell receptor beta chains listed below, sequenced in a study of cytomegalovirus exposure and HLA in healthy donors. PCR used 60 Vbeta primers and 13 Jbeta primers. This table comes from immunoSEQ multiplex PCR, and its TCRdb copy is limited to in-frame clones, with some not included. This sample yields 50,000 to 65,000 clones, of which 82% are seen a single time; 2.5% to 3.5% belongs to the top ten. Sequencing was carried out using PBMCs. These receptors were taken from a woman aged 18-29 years in good health and CMV-seronegative.

V is TRBV27 and J is TRBJ1-2; 12 nucleotides line up with TRBD1. The CDR3 runs to 16 residues. The trim removed 5 bases at V and 2 bases at J, leaving 6 bases unmatched. CDR1 MNHEY and CDR2 SMNVEV come from the germline V gene (reference sequence). The CDR3 bases are TGTGCCAGCAGTACCGGGACAGGGGGCCGGAACTATGGCTACACCTTC. Its translation is CASSTGTGGRNYGYTF.

The DNA for the CDR3 is TGTGCCATCAGTGACTTACAGGACCGTAATGAAAAACTGTTTTTT. Translated, it gives CAISDLQDRNEKLFF. V and J are TRBV10-3 and TRBJ1-4, with D possibly matching TRBD1 (5 bases). The CDR3 has 15 residues. Germline lookup yields CDR1 ENHRY and CDR2 SYGVKD. V lost 3 bases and J 4 bases, leaving 12 bases between the germline ends.

This sequence joins TRBV7-3 and TRBJ1-1; a possible D gene is TRBD1 (6 bases). Germline-derived CDR1 and CDR2 are SGHTA and FQGTGA. The CDR3 totals 15 residues. V was pared by 0 bases and J by 1 base, with 9 bases between. The CDR3 DNA sequence: TGTGCCAGCAGCTTAACGGGACAAAAGAACACTGAAGCTTTCTTT. This gives the protein CASSLTGQKNTEAFF.

This CDR3 reads CASSFSDYNSLNEQFF. The CDR3 nucleotides read TGTGCCAGCAGTTTCTCTGACTACAACAGTTTGAATGAGCAGTTCTTC. The chain carries TRBV27 and TRBJ2-1, with TRBD2 as a possible D gene (5 bases). V lost 3 bases and J lost 7, with 19 bases in between. The CDR3 is 16 amino acids. Germline V gene sequence: CDR1 MNHEY, CDR2 SMNVEV (reference sequence).

The J gene is TRBJ1-2, the V gene TRBV28, with TRBD1 identical over 7 bases. Germline CDR1 is MDHEN and CDR2 is SYDVKM. V was pared by 7 bases and J by 0 bases, with 5 bases of the junction left unmatched. The CDR3 totals 14 residues. DNA of the CDR3: TGTGCCAGCACTCCGGGACAGCCTAACTATGGCTACACCTTC. This gives the protein CASTPGQPNYGYTF.

V gene TRBV7-3 combines with J gene TRBJ2-3; D ambiguous. V was pared by 6 bases and J by 0 bases, with 7 bases between. The CDR3 is 13 residues long. Germline V gives CDR1 SGHTA, CDR2 FQGTGA. The CDR3 DNA follows: TGTGCCAGCAGTTCAACTAGCACAGATACGCAGTATTTT. Translating it yields CASSSTSTDTQYF. Combining the CDR3 with reference TRBV7-3 and TRBJ2-3 gives the whole variable domain GAGVSQTPSNKVTEKGKYVELRCDPISGHTALYWYRQSLGQGPEFLIYFQGTGAADDSGLPNDRFFAVRPEGSVSTLKIQRTERGDSAVYLCASSSTSTDTQYFGPGTRLTVL.

The chain couples TRBV19 to TRBJ2-1; 13 bases map to TRBD2. Germline V gene lookup returns CDR1 LNHDA and CDR2 SQIVND (reference sequence). The CDR3 has 13 amino acids. Losses at the gene ends were 8 bases for V and 6 bases for J; bases not matched to a gene: 1. The chain's CDR3 is CASGTSGTNEQFF. CDR3 sequence (DNA): TGTGCCAGTGGGACTAGCGGGACCAATGAGCAGTTCTTC. The full variable domain, completed using reference TRBV19 and TRBJ2-1, is DGGITQSPKYLFRKEGQNVTLSCEQNLNHDAMYWYRQDPGQGLRLIYYSQIVNDFQKGDIAEGYSVSREKKESFPLTVTSAQKNPTAFYLCASGTSGTNEQFFGPGTRLTVL.

The V and J genes are TRBV27 and TRBJ2-3; 9 bases are shared with TRBD2. With 4 bases clipped from V and 3 bases from J, the junction kept 11 bases outside the gene matches. The length of the CDR3 is 17 residues. CDR1 and CDR2 (germline): MNHEY, SMNVEV (reference sequence). The CDR3 bases are TGTGCCAGCAGTTCGGTTCTAAGGCGGGAGGGGACAGATACGCAGTATTTT. It encodes CASSSVLRREGTDTQYF.

The gene calls are TRBV15 and TRBJ2-1, with TRBD2 identical over 7 bases. Germline assignment: CDR1 LNHNV and CDR2 YYDKDF (reference sequence). Trimming removed 4 bases from V and 6 bases from J; junction bases left unmatched: 6. This CDR3 region has 14 residues. In nucleotides, the CDR3 is TGTGCCACCAGCACACGACTAGCCGGCAATGAGCAGTTCTTC. This encodes CATSTRLAGNEQFF.

This chain links TRBV15 with TRBJ2-1; 7 nucleotides align to TRBD1. Germline V gives CDR1 LNHNV, CDR2 YYDKDF (reference sequence). This CDR3 contains 19 residues. After removal of 3 bases from V and 4 bases from J, the junction contained 18 bases not matched to a gene. CDR3 sequence: CATSSLGQVLPSKYNEQFF. In DNA form, the CDR3 reads TGTGCCACCAGCAGTCTTGGACAGGTCCTGCCTAGCAAGTACAATGAGCAGTTCTTC.

This clone occurred a few times. The chain recombines TRBV19 with TRBJ1-1; maybe TRBD1 (6 bases). Germline V gene lookup returns CDR1 LNHDA and CDR2 SQIVND (reference sequence). The CDR3 runs 15 residues. V was trimmed by 9 bases and J by 0 bases, leaving 17 bases between them. In nucleotides, the CDR3 is TGTGCCAGCCTCCCGCCGGGACACTTGAACACTGAAGCTTTCTTT. It yields the protein CASLPPGHLNTEAFF.

This chain joins TRBV7-8 and TRBJ1-2; D gene ambiguous. Looked up from germline, CDR1 is SGHVS and CDR2 is FQNEAQ. Trimming took 0 bases from V and 3 from J, leaving 8 bases between them. This CDR3 region has 14 residues. The CDR3 coding sequence is TGTGCCAGCAGCTTAGCGCAGGTGGACTATGGCTACACCTTC. Residues: CASSLAQVDYGYTF. The variable domain in full, completed from reference TRBV7-8 and TRBJ1-2, reads GAGVSQSPRYKVAKRGQDVALRCDPISGHVSLFWYQQALGQGPEFLTYFQNEAQLDKSGLPSDRFFAERPEGSVSTLKIQRTQQEDSAVYLCASSLAQVDYGYTFGSGTRLTVV.

The chain combines TRBV5-3 with TRBJ1-2, with D uncertain. TRBV5-3 is assigned to the ORF class and has an uncertain function. The V end was cut by 2 bases, the J end by 4 bases, with 15 bases between. This CDR3 has 15 residues. The CDR3 is CARSLGSGIAYGYTF. Written as DNA, the CDR3 is TGTGCCAGAAGCTTAGGTAGCGGCATCGCCTATGGCTACACCTTC.

The chain combines TRBV27 with TRBJ2-7, with a tentative D call TRBD2 (6 bases). The CDR3 has 13 residues. Trimming took 6 bases from V and 6 from J, leaving 15 bases between them. Per germline, CDR1 MNHEY and CDR2 SMNVEV (reference sequence). The CDR3 region has the DNA TGTGCCAGCAGCCTAGGACTACACGGCGAGCAGTACTTC. This sequence encodes CASSLGLHGEQYF.

This clone showed up just once. The chain employs TRBV6-1 and TRBJ1-1; D is uncertain. Germline V CDR1 and CDR2: MNHNS, SASEGT. This CDR3 has 14 residues. Trimming left V 7 bases short and J 5 bases short, with 17 bases between. In DNA form, the CDR3 reads TGTGCCAGCATCCGAGGAGGCAAAGGGACTGAAGCTTTCTTT. It encodes CASIRGGKGTEAFF.

This clone was picked up one time. This chain uses TRBV28 with TRBJ2-7; possible D gene TRBD2, 6 bases. Germline V lookup: CDR1 MDHEN, CDR2 SYDVKM. With 6 bases removed from V and 2 bases from J, the gap between germline ends came to 14 bases. The length of the CDR3 is 14 residues. For the CDR3, the DNA is TGTGCCAGCAGGTTCGGGAGCGTACCCTACGAGCAGTACTTC. Protein: CASRFGSVPYEQYF.

V is TRBV27 and J is TRBJ2-1; 9 bases map to TRBD1. CDR1 and CDR2 from the germline V gene are MNHEY and SMNVEV (reference sequence). This CDR3 spans 15 amino acids. Germline trimming cut 8 bases from V and 2 bases from J; bases unmatched to any gene: 7. The CDR3 DNA follows: TGTGCCAGCGCCAGAGGACAGGGGACCTACAATGAGCAGTTCTTC. This sequence encodes CASARGQGTYNEQFF.

Only one count was recorded for this clone. The chain uses TRBV14 and TRBJ1-4; D gene unclear. Trimming left V 5 bases short and J 0 bases short, with 16 bases between. This CDR3 region has 17 residues. Germline V gene data show CDR1 as SGHDN and CDR2 as FVKESK. In nucleotides, the CDR3 is TGTGCCAGCAGCTTTTCCGGGGTCGGGGCAACTAATGAAAAACTGTTTTTT. Its protein is CASSFSGVGATNEKLFF.

This chain uses TRBV5-1 with TRBJ2-2, with a possible D match to TRBD1 (6 bases). The CDR3 consists of 15 residues. V was shortened by 8 bases and J by 3 bases, with 17 bases between the two germline ends. In germline, CDR1 is SGHRS, CDR2 YFSETQ. The CDR3 reads CASRFGTRDTGELFF. As DNA, the CDR3 is TGCGCCAGTCGGTTCGGGACAAGGGACACCGGGGAGCTGTTTTTT.

The CDR3 DNA reads TGTGCCAGCAGCTTAATGACGACAGGGAACACTGAAGCTTTCTTT. Translated: CASSLMTTGNTEAFF. This chain joins TRBV7-3 and TRBJ1-1; maybe TRBD1 (6 bases). This CDR3 comprises 15 residues. The V gene lost 1 base and the J gene lost 1 base, with 10 bases spanning the gap. Germline-derived CDR1 and CDR2 are SGHTA and FQGTGA.

The chain combines TRBV27 with TRBJ2-7; D might be TRBD2 (6 bases). The length of the CDR3 is 13 residues. V shed 8 bases and J shed 2 bases, with 13 bases lying between them. Germline V gene lookup returns CDR1 MNHEY and CDR2 SMNVEV (reference sequence). CDR3: CASVSGLTYEQYF. The CDR3 nucleotides are TGTGCCAGCGTCAGCGGGTTAACCTACGAGCAGTACTTC.

The CDR3 protein is CASSAGTSGSLADTQYF. In DNA, the CDR3 is TGCGCCAGCAGCGCCGGGACTAGCGGGAGTTTAGCAGATACGCAGTATTTT. The chain links TRBV5-1 to TRBJ2-3, with 14 bases that match TRBD2. Germline CDR1 SGHRS, CDR2 YFSETQ. This CDR3 spans 17 amino acids. V trimming: 4 bases; J trimming: 4 bases; junction bases outside the gene matches: 8. The complete variable domain, with remaining parts taken from reference TRBV5-1 and TRBJ2-3, reads KAGVTQTPRYLIKTRGQQVTLSCSPISGHRSVSWYQQTPGQGLQFLFEYFSETQRNKGNFPGRFSGRQFSNSRSEMNVSTLELGDSALYLCASSAGTSGSLADTQYFGPGTRLTVL.

This chain links TRBV7-2 with TRBJ2-7; 11 nucleotides agree with TRBD2. V was pared by 1 base and J by 4 bases, with 6 bases of the junction left unmatched. This CDR3 spans 16 amino acids. Germline loops: CDR1 SGHTA, CDR2 FQGNSA. The chain's CDR3 is CASSLVETSGRYEQYF. The CDR3 DNA follows: TGTGCCAGCAGCTTAGTGGAAACTAGCGGGAGATACGAGCAGTACTTC.

The genes are TRBV6-4 and TRBJ1-6, with a tentative D call TRBD1 (5 bases). From germline, CDR1 is MRHNA and CDR2 SNTAGT. The CDR3 consists of 13 residues. Trimming left V 3 bases short and J 7 bases short, with 7 bases between. The CDR3 is CASSEGANSPLHF. The CDR3 DNA reads as TGTGCCAGCAGTGAAGGGGCAAATTCACCCCTCCACTTT.

This clone was observed a single time. This chain links TRBV6-1 with TRBJ2-1; 7 positions agree with TRBD2. From germline, CDR1 is MNHNS and CDR2 SASEGT. J lost 3 bases, V lost 6 bases, and 8 bases had no gene match. CDR3 length: 15 amino acids. DNA of the CDR3: TGTGCCAGCAGAGCCGGACTAGTCCTCTACAATGAGCAGTTCTTC. Translating it yields CASRAGLVLYNEQFF.

The chain is built from TRBV28 and TRBJ1-6; D possibly corresponds to TRBD1 (5 bases). In germline, CDR1 is MDHEN, CDR2 SYDVKM. V shed 2 bases and J shed 10 bases, with 18 bases lying between them. The CDR3 runs 16 residues. CDR3 region: CASSLTQAGLRSPLHF. CDR3 bases: TGTGCCAGCAGTTTAACACAAGCAGGGTTAAGATCACCCCTCCACTTT.

The rearrangement joins TRBV29-1 to TRBJ1-2; 8 bases map to TRBD1. Germline CDR1 SQVTM, CDR2 ANQGSEA. The V and J ends lost 3 bases and 6 bases, in that order; junction bases with no gene match: 3. CDR3 size: 12 residues. The DNA for the CDR3 is TGCAGCGTTGACGCGGGACAGGATGGCTACACCTTC. It codes for CSVDAGQDGYTF. Supplemented by reference TRBV29-1 and TRBJ1-2, the full variable domain reads SAVISQKPSRDICQRGTSLTIQCQVDSQVTMMFWYRQQPGQSLTLIATANQGSEATYESGFVIDKFPISRPNLTFSTLTVSNMSPEDSSIYLCSVDAGQDGYTFGSGTRLTVV.